These 10 T cell receptor beta chains were all obtained from the same sample, sequenced in a study of blood T cells in healthy people across ages. Together with a sample-barcoded 5' primer, a J-beta primer mix was included in a second PCR lasting roughly 6 to 12 cycles. TCRdb re-called the 5' RACE reads through MiXCR, storing one row per CDR3 protein. The repertoire has approximately 790,000 distinct CDR3 sequences, approximately 67% of them found once; the top ten carry about a quarter. Sequenced: blood. The receptors come from a man aged 30 to 39 in good health.

On this clonotype itself: It may be a read error: a sequence one base away is much more abundant. The V and J genes are TRBV6-2 or TRBV6-3 and TRBJ2-1; 7 bases align to TRBD1. The germline V gene encodes CDR1 MNHEY and CDR2 SVGEGT. This CDR3 region has 14 residues. DNA of the CDR3: TGTACCAGCAGTATACAGGGGTCCTTCAATGAGCAGTTCTTC. Translating gives CTSSIQGSFNEQFF.

The chain employs TRBV25-1 and TRBJ1-1; no reliable D call. The germline V gene has CDR1 MGHDK and CDR2 SYGVNS. The length of the CDR3 is 14 residues. The V gene lost 5 bases and the J gene lost 3 bases, with 13 bases spanning the gap. Written as DNA, the CDR3 is TGTGCCAGCAGTCTCGCGCGGGGAGACACTGAAGCTTTCTTT. The encoded protein is CASSLARGDTEAFF.

The chain employs TRBV29-1 and TRBJ1-2; D possibly corresponds to TRBD1 (5 bases). This CDR3 has 14 residues. V dropped 0 bases and J dropped 7 bases, with 15 bases sitting between them. The germline V gene encodes CDR1 SQVTM and CDR2 ANQGSEA. This CDR3 is CSVEDRQGVGGYTF. In DNA, the CDR3 is TGCAGCGTTGAAGATCGGCAGGGCGTGGGTGGCTACACCTTC.

This chain joins TRBV27 and TRBJ2-7; no clear D. Trimming stripped 0 bases from V and 3 bases from J, with 18 bases between. The CDR3 is 17 amino acids. The germline V gene encodes CDR1 MNHEY and CDR2 SMNVEV (reference sequence). CDR3 loop: CASSLSPPGVGCYEQYF. Here the CDR3 DNA reads TGTGCCAGCAGTTTATCCCCACCGGGTGTAGGATGCTACGAGCAGTACTTC.

The V call is TRBV20-1, the J call TRBJ2-5; D call uncertain. The CDR3 loop spans 14 amino acids. Germline V gene data show CDR1 as DFQATT and CDR2 as SNEGSKA (reference sequence). V was pared by 0 bases and J by 4 bases, with 12 bases between. DNA for the CDR3: TGCAGTGCTAGAGATCTTGTTAATGGAGAGACCCAGTACTTC. This gives the protein CSARDLVNGETQYF.

A few counts support this clonotype. CDR3 in amino acids: CAISDLGSPLHF. The CDR3 DNA reads as TGTGCCATCAGTGATCTGGGGTCACCCCTCCACTTT. The chain couples TRBV10-3 to TRBJ1-6; D gene uncertain. Between the trimmed V and J ends, which lost 3 bases and 10 bases, there was a span of 7 bases. The CDR3 covers 12 residues. Germline loops: CDR1 ENHRY, CDR2 SYGVKD.

The rearrangement uses TRBV28 and TRBJ2-4; D assignment may be TRBD1 or TRBD2 (6 bases each). TRBJ2-7 matches the DNA end more closely, so the J call is doubtful. Germline V lookup: CDR1 MDHEN, CDR2 SYDVKM. This CDR3 region has 16 residues. The DNA for the CDR3 is TGTGCCAGCAGTTTAATAGTGGCGGAGGGGGGATACGAGCAGTACTTC. Protein: CASSLIVAEGGYEQYF.

The chain couples TRBV7-9 to TRBJ2-7; D possibly corresponds to TRBD2 (5 bases). V was trimmed by 5 bases and J by 4 bases, leaving 15 bases between them. Germline V gene lookup returns CDR1 SEHNR and CDR2 FQNEAQ (reference sequence). CDR3 length: 14 residues. The CDR3 is CASSPREETYEQYF. CDR3 DNA: TGTGCCAGCAGCCCCCGGGAAGAGACTTACGAGCAGTACTTC.

The chain combines TRBV7-3 with TRBJ2-1; the D call may be TRBD1 or TRBD2 (5 bases each). The V and J ends lost 2 bases and 4 bases respectively, with 9 bases between them. CDR3 length: 14 residues. The germline CDR1 and CDR2 sequences are SGHTA and FQGTGA. CDR3 loop: CASSLGGPYNEQFF. In nucleotides, the CDR3 is TGTGCCAGCAGCTTAGGGGGTCCTTACAATGAGCAGTTCTTC.

This rearrangement joins TRBV20-1 to TRBJ2-1; TRBD2 aligns across 12 bases. This CDR3 has 16 amino acids. CDR1 is DFQATT, CDR2 SNEGSKA, per germline (reference sequence). The trim removed 0 bases at V and 8 bases at J, leaving 8 bases unmatched. CDR3 bases: TGCAGTGCTAGAGATCTAGCGGGGGGGCCTTGGGATGAGCAGTTCTTC. Its protein is CSARDLAGGPWDEQFF.